One sample yielded the 27 T cell receptor delta chains listed below, sequenced in a study of gamma-delta chains in newborns, infants, children. TCRdb re-called clones from the reads via CATT. The sample includes about 6,400 delta-chain clones, roughly 2.7% of them seen just once. Specimen: blood. The receptor source for this set is a child who was a newborn, infant or young child, either healthy, febrile or measles-vaccinated (not recorded which).

Note on this clone: The protein given by TCRdb reflects a much larger clone and differs at residue 7 from this DNA's translation, likely from a read error; the protein shown is the DNA's translation. V gene TRDV2 combines with J gene TRDJ3; D gene unclear. The CDR3 totals 18 residues. The V and J ends lost 0 bases and 0 bases respectively, with 11 bases between them. Looked up from germline, CDR1 is GEAIGNYY and CDR2 is EKD. The CDR3: CACDTWVGSSWDTRQMFF. CDR3 bases: TGTGCCTGTGACACCTGGGTTGGAAGCTCCTGGGACACCCGACAGATGTTTTTC.

This clone has only a few counts. TCRdb shows a much larger clone's protein in place of this DNA's translation, and the two differ at residue 5, likely through a read error; the protein shown is translated from the DNA. The rearrangement uses TRDV2 and TRDJ3; 10 nucleotides agree with TRDD3. V lost 2 bases and J lost 0; bases outside the gene matches: 3. The V gene's germline CDR1 is GEAIGNYY and CDR2 EKD. This CDR3 has 18 residues. As DNA, the CDR3 is TGTGCCTGTGACATCGGGGGATACGGCTCCTGGGACACCCGACAGATGTTTTTC. Protein sequence: CACDIGGYGSWDTRQMFF.

This clone is classed as medium-sized. The chain couples TRDV2 to TRDJ3; 13 nucleotides line up with TRDD3. The CDR3 is 19 residues long. In germline, CDR1 is GEAIGNYY, CDR2 EKD. V lost 3 bases and J lost 1; bases outside the gene matches: 5. The CDR3 DNA follows: TGTGCCTGTGACTCTACTGGGGGATACGGGTCCTGGGACACCCGACAGATGTTTTTC. Its protein is CACDSTGGYGSWDTRQMFF.

Note on this clone: A read error is possible here, since a much larger clone lies one base away. This chain joins TRDV2 and TRDJ3; 7 bases agree with TRDD3. This CDR3 spans 19 amino acids. Germline values: CDR1 GEAIGNYY, CDR2 EKD. The CDR3 DNA reads as TGTTCCTGTGACACGTTAACTGGGGCCAGCTCCTGGGACACCCGACAGATGTTTTTC. Translating gives CSCDTLTGASSWDTRQMFF.

This clone turned up a few times. This sequence may be a read error, since a much larger clone differs from it by one base. The sample carries other DNA sequences with the same CDR3. The V gene is TRDV2, the J gene TRDJ2; 10 bases match TRDD3. This CDR3 has 16 residues. J lost 0 bases, V lost 4 bases, and 4 bases had no gene match. Per germline, CDR1 GEAIGNYY and CDR2 EKD. The CDR3 region has the DNA TGTGCCTGTGATACGCTGGGGGATACTTTGACAGCACAACTCTTCTTT. It is translated as CACDTLGDTLTAQLFF.

This clone was detected only a few times. The junction shows a germline mismatch at one end, possibly a read error. This sample includes further DNA sequences coding for the same CDR3. This chain connects TRDV2 to TRDJ3; 13 bases map to TRDD3. Germline V CDR1 and CDR2: GEAIGNYY, EKD. CDR3 length: 22 residues. This CDR3 reads CACDTALLGDTRRSWDTRQMFF. Here the CDR3 DNA reads TGCGCCTGTGACACCGCGCTACTGGGGGATACGCGAAGATCCTGGGACACCCGACAGATGTTTTTC.

This clone was seen more than once but under ten times. The translation of this DNA and the TCRdb protein of a much larger clone differ at residue 9, probably owing to a read error; the protein shown here is translated from the DNA. The chain links TRDV2 to TRDJ3; TRDD3 aligns across 9 bases. CDR3 length: 17 residues. Trimming at V came to 3 bases and at J to 2 bases, leaving 4 bases not matched to a gene. Germline assignment: CDR1 GEAIGNYY and CDR2 EKD. This CDR3 reads CACDYWGSPWDTRQMFF. Written as DNA, the CDR3 is TGTGCCTGTGACTACTGGGGGAGCCCCTGGGACACCCGACAGATGTTTTTC.

This clone is labeled as medium-sized. The sample carries other DNA sequences with the same CDR3. This chain uses TRDV2 with TRDJ1, with 7 bases identical to TRDD3. The V gene end was trimmed by 3 bases and the J gene end by 5 bases; junction bases not matched to a gene: 5. Germline V CDR1 and CDR2: GEAIGNYY, EKD. This CDR3 has 13 amino acids. Here the CDR3 reads CACDRLLGDKLIF. The CDR3 DNA sequence: TGTGCCTGTGACCGTTTACTGGGGGATAAACTCATCTTT.

This clone has more than one count but fewer than ten. This chain connects TRDV2 to TRDJ3, with D possibly being TRDD3 (6 bases). Germline loops: CDR1 GEAIGNYY, CDR2 EKD. Trimming took 3 bases from V and 4 from J, leaving 12 bases between them. The CDR3 contains 16 residues. The CDR3 here is CACDVPGMWDTRQMFF. The CDR3 coding sequence is TGTGCCTGTGACGTACCGGGGATGTGGGACACCCGACAGATGTTTTTC.

This chain links TRDV2 with TRDJ1; 8 bases agree with TRDD3. Losses at the gene ends were 0 bases for V and 11 bases for J; bases not matched to a gene: 4. The CDR3 sequence is 12 residues long. Germline V gene sequence: CDR1 GEAIGNYY, CDR2 EKD. The chain's CDR3 is CACDTLGDRLIF. For the CDR3, the DNA is TGTGCCTGTGACACCTTGGGGGATCGTCTCATCTTT.

A remark on this clone: Its ends do not fully match the called genes, so a read error is possible. The chain is built from TRDV2 and TRDJ3; TRDD3 matches at 10 bases. Matching the DNA to germline supplied the J gene, which TCRdb does not give. The germline gives CDR1 GEAIGNYY, CDR2 EKD. The CDR3 is made up of 23 amino acids. Here the CDR3 reads CASDKVEYWGIPGSSWDTRQMFF. CDR3 in DNA: TGTGCCAGTGACAAGGTGGAATACTGGGGGATCCCCGGTAGCTCCTGGGACACCCGACAGATGTTTTTC.

The chain employs TRDV2 and TRDJ3; 10 positions match TRDD3. The V and J ends lost 1 base and 0 bases, in that order; junction bases with no gene match: 5. Germline-derived CDR1 and CDR2 are GEAIGNYY and EKD. The CDR3 consists of 19 residues. The CDR3 loop reads CACDTGGYQSSWDTRQMFF. DNA of the CDR3: TGTGCCTGTGACACTGGGGGATACCAGAGCTCCTGGGACACCCGACAGATGTTTTTC.

For this clone: With a far larger clone one base away, a read error is the likely cause. The same CDR3 can be traced to other DNA sequences in this sample. The rearrangement joins TRDV2 to TRDJ3; 11 bases line up with TRDD3. Germline CDR1 is GEAIGNYY and CDR2 is EKD. CDR3 length: 18 amino acids. In nucleotides, the CDR3 is TGTGCCTGTGACACCGCTGGGGGATACTCCTGGGACACCCGGCAGATGTTTTTC. It codes for CACDTAGGYSWDTRQMFF.

Details on this clone: A read error is possible here, since a much larger clone lies one base away. V is TRDV2 and J is TRDJ1; 8 nucleotides align to TRDD3. CDR3 length: 15 residues. V shed 5 bases and J 0 bases; nucleotides not matched to a gene: 7. CDR1 and CDR2 (germline): GEAIGNYY, EKD. CDR3 bases: TGTGCCTGTGGCAATCTACTGGGGGACACCGATAAACTCATCTTT. Protein product: CACGNLLGDTDKLIF.

This clone counts as medium-sized. This rearrangement joins TRDV2 to TRDJ2; 10 bases are shared with TRDD3. The germline V gene has CDR1 GEAIGNYY and CDR2 EKD. J gave up 5 bases and V 3 bases, and 5 bases lay outside the gene matches. The CDR3 covers 15 residues. This chain's CDR3 is CACDPLLGDTAQLFF. The CDR3 nucleotides are TGTGCCTGTGACCCACTACTGGGGGATACAGCACAACTCTTCTTT.

The table lists this clone with a few counts. The TCRdb protein comes from a much larger clone and disagrees with this DNA's translation at residue 14, likely due to a read error; the protein given here is derived from the DNA. CDR3 nucleotides: TGTGCCTGTGACACCGGGGGATACAGCTCCTGGGACACCCAACAGATGTTTTTC. Translation: CACDTGGYSSWDTQQMFF. The chain employs TRDV2 and TRDJ3; 9 nucleotides match TRDD3. This CDR3 region has 18 residues. Germline CDR1 reads GEAIGNYY; CDR2 reads EKD.

By frequency in the sample, this clone is medium-sized (0.01 to 0.1%). At the DNA level, this CDR3 is encoded by other sequences in the same sample as well. V and J are TRDV2 and TRDJ3, with TRDD3 matching over 10 bases. Germline CDR1 GEAIGNYY, CDR2 EKD. CDR3 length: 19 amino acids. The V gene end was trimmed by 0 bases and the J gene end by 0 bases; junction bases not matched to a gene: 4. The CDR3 DNA reads as TGTGCCTGTGACACCGTACTGGGGGATCGCTCCTGGGACACCCGACAGATGTTTTTC. It encodes CACDTVLGDRSWDTRQMFF.

This rearrangement joins TRDV2 to TRDJ3; D may be TRDD3 (5 bases). Trimming took off 2 bases at V and 0 bases at J, with 10 bases between the two ends. Germline-derived CDR1 and CDR2 are GEAIGNYY and EKD. The CDR3 length is 17 residues. This CDR3 is CACDSTGFSWDTRQMFF. The CDR3 DNA follows: TGTGCCTGTGACAGTACTGGTTTCTCCTGGGACACCCGACAGATGTTTTTC.

This clone was seen only a few times. The TCRdb record carries a much larger clone's protein, which differs from this DNA's translation at residue 3; a read error is the likely cause, and the protein listed here is the DNA translation. The sample contains more than one DNA sequence encoding this CDR3. The rearrangement joins TRDV2 to TRDJ3; 8 bases map to TRDD3. CDR1 and CDR2 (germline): GEAIGNYY, EKD. This CDR3 has 18 amino acids. CDR3: CARDTGDTRSWDTRQMFF. CDR3 nucleotides: TGTGCCCGTGACACCGGGGATACTCGCTCCTGGGACACCCGACAGATGTTTTTC.

A few counts support this clone. The sample holds other DNA sequences that translate to the same CDR3. The chain uses TRDV2 and TRDJ3, with 12 nucleotides matching TRDD3. CDR1 is GEAIGNYY, CDR2 EKD, per germline. J was trimmed by 0 bases and V by 3 bases; bases with no gene match: 11. The CDR3 has 21 residues. CDR3 in amino acids: CACDALLGDTLSSWDTRQMFF. The CDR3 coding sequence is TGTGCCTGTGACGCTTTACTGGGGGATACTTTAAGCTCCTGGGACACCCGACAGATGTTTTTC.

This clone has more than one count but fewer than ten. For this DNA, TCRdb reports the protein of a much larger clone, which diverges at residue 9, most likely from a read error; the protein presented here is translated directly from the DNA. The rearrangement joins TRDV2 to TRDJ2; 8 bases match TRDD3. This CDR3 is 14 amino acids long. CDR1 and CDR2 from the germline V gene are GEAIGNYY and EKD. Germline trimming cut 0 bases from V and 6 bases from J; bases unmatched to any gene: 2. The CDR3 DNA sequence: TGTGCCTGTGACACCGTGGGGGATGCAGCACAACTCTTCTTT. Its translation is CACDTVGDAAQLFF.

Worth noting for this clone: This likely came from a read error, as a far larger clone is one base away. Other DNA sequences in this specimen translate into the identical CDR3. The rearrangement uses TRDV2 and TRDJ1, with 9 bases fitting TRDD3. CDR1 is GEAIGNYY and CDR2 is EKD in the germline V gene. This CDR3 spans 13 amino acids. CDR3 in DNA: TGTGCCTGTGACACCTGGGGATACGATAAACTCATCTTC. Its protein is CACDTWGYDKLIF.

This clone occurred a few times. The junction does not match germline at one end; this may be a read error. The rearrangement joins TRDV2 to TRDJ3; tentative D call: TRDD3 (6 bases). This CDR3 comprises 16 residues. The germline V gene has CDR1 GEAIGNYY and CDR2 EKD. The CDR3 region has the DNA TGTGCCTGTGACATACTGGGCTCCCGGGACACCCGACAGATGTTTTTC. Translation gives CACDILGSRDTRQMFF.

Judged by abundance, this clone is medium-sized. This rearrangement joins TRDV2 to TRDJ3; no definite D call. Germline values: CDR1 GEAIGNYY, CDR2 EKD. The CDR3 loop spans 19 amino acids. V was trimmed by 0 bases and J by 3 bases, leaving 17 bases between them. The CDR3 bases are TGTGCCTGTGACACCGTGAGTACAGGGACCCTCTGGGACACCCGACAGATGTTTTTC. It translates to CACDTVSTGTLWDTRQMFF.

Details on this clone: Given a much more abundant clone one base away, this may be a read error. Other DNA sequences from this sample encode an identical CDR3 as well. This chain connects TRDV2 to TRDJ1; D is possibly TRDD3 (5 bases). Germline lookup yields CDR1 GEAIGNYY and CDR2 EKD. V lost 7 bases and J lost 0, with 17 bases in between. The CDR3 loop spans 15 amino acids. Here the CDR3 DNA reads TGTGCCTGCGACTCCTTACTGGAGCACACCGATAAACTCATCTTT. Translated: CACDSLLEHTDKLIF.

This clone was detected only a few times. Relative to the germline gene, one junction end is altered; a read error may explain this. At the DNA level, this CDR3 is encoded by other sequences in the same sample as well. The chain carries TRDV2 and TRDJ3, with 9 bases fitting TRDD3. Germline V CDR1 and CDR2: GEAIGNYY, EKD. The CDR3 sequence is 17 residues long. The CDR3 region is CACDDWGSSWDTRQMFF. CDR3 nucleotides: TGTGCCTGTGATGACTGGGGGAGCTCCTGGGATACCCGACAGATGTTTTTC.

This clone is categorized as medium-sized (0.01 to 0.1%). Other nucleotide sequences in the sample specify the same CDR3. This rearrangement joins TRDV2 to TRDJ1, with D unclear. The CDR3 covers 13 residues. Germline CDR1 reads GEAIGNYY; CDR2 reads EKD. The V gene lost 0 bases and the J gene lost 0 bases, with 4 bases spanning the gap. The CDR3 loop reads CACDTWDTDKLIF. The CDR3 bases are TGTGCCTGTGACACCTGGGACACCGATAAACTCATCTTT.